There are many counts of the clone carrying this T cell receptor (beta chain). V lost 4 bases, J lost 4 bases, and 8 bases lay in between. Germline V CDR1 and CDR2: MDHEN, SYDVKM. The CDR3 loop spans 12 amino acids. This sample was included in a study of T cells in Graves' hyperthyroidism and ophthalmopathy. RNA transcripts yielded amplified TCR beta CDR3 regions. The HTBI set primed first-round TCR CDR3 RT-PCR. TCRdb called the multiplex PCR reads again in MiXCR, with one record for every CDR3 protein. The sample carries some 180,000 distinct CDR3 sequences, about 15% recorded once. The rearrangement uses TRBV28 and TRBJ2-7, with D uncertain. The sequencing input was blood. This receptor was obtained from a woman aged 45-65 years with Graves' hyperthyroidism. The CDR3 bases are TGTGCCAGCAGTTCACAATGGTACGAGCAGTACTTC. Amino acids: CASSSQWYEQYF.